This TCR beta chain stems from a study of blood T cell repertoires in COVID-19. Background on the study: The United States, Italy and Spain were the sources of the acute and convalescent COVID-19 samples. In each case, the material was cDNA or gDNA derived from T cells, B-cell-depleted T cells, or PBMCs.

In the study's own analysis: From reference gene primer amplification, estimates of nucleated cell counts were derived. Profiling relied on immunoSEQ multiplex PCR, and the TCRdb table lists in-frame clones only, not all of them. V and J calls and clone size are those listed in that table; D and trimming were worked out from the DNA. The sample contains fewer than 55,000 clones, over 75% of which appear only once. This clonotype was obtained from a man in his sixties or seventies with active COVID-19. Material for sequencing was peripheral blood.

DNA of the CDR3: TGTGCCAGCGGAGTTATCGATGAGCAGTTCTTC. Residues: CASGVIDEQFF. The rearrangement links TRBV9 to TRBJ2-1, with D uncertain. Germline values: CDR1 SGDLS, CDR2 YYNGEE. Trimming shortened V by 7 bases and J by 8 bases, and 10 bases separated the two germline ends. The CDR3 covers 11 residues.